This is a list of T cell receptor beta chains from one sample in a study of T cell responses to AZD1222 COVID-19 vaccine. Sequencing used immunoSEQ multiplex PCR; TCRdb keeps in-frame clones, though not all of them. The sample contains roughly 120,000 clones, 80% to 90% of which appear only once. The sequencing here drew on peripheral blood, taken on day 0 of AZD1222 vaccination. These receptors were obtained from an adult in good health. The CDR3 runs from the conserved cysteine through the conserved F or W. A D gene is named only where the DNA matches it firmly. Part of the rows lack a size; the others show once, few, many or a class for expanded clones.

v_gene	d_gene	abundance	j_gene	CDR3nt	CDR3aa
TRBV3-1/TRBV3-2	.	.	TRBJ1-6	TGTGCCAGCAGCCAAGAAGTGTCAGGGAGATCACCCCTCCACTTT	CASSQEVSGRSPLHF
TRBV5-1	.	.	TRBJ2-3	TGCGCCAGCAGCTTGGGCGCCCAAAGGGAGACAGATACGCAGTATTTT	CASSLGAQRETDTQYF
TRBV29-1	.	.	TRBJ2-6	TGCAGCGTTGCCCTCTCTGGGGCCAACGTCCTGACTTTC	CSVALSGANVLTF
TRBV11-2	.	.	TRBJ2-3	TGTGCCAGCAGCTTAGTATGGGGTCGTTCGACAGATACGCAGTATTTT	CASSLVWGRSTDTQYF
TRBV6-5	TRBD1	.	TRBJ1-4	TGTGCCAGCAGTCGCGACAGGGGGGATGAAAAACTGTTTTTT	CASSRDRGDEKLFF
TRBV30	.	.	TRBJ2-7	TGTGCCTGGACGGGCCGGACCTCCTACGAGCAGTACTTC	CAWTGRTSYEQYF
TRBV4-1	.	.	TRBJ1-6	TGCGCCAGCAGCCCGGTCGGGAGGGGATCGGGGCGGTCACCCCTCCACTTT	CASSPVGRGSGRSPLHF
TRBV6-1	TRBD1	few	TRBJ2-3	TGTGCCAGCAGTGAAGGGACAGGGAATCCAGATACGCAGTATTTT	CASSEGTGNPDTQYF
TRBV6-1	.	.	TRBJ1-5	TGTGCCAGCAGTGAAATGTTTCAGCCCCAGCATTTT	CASSEMFQPQHF
TRBV7-6	.	.	TRBJ2-1	TGTGCCAGCAGCTTAGGATTAGAGGAGTTCTTC	CASSLGLEEFF
TRBV29-1	TRBD1	few	TRBJ2-4	TGCAGCGTTGGGGTGGGGACAGGGAACATTCAGTACTTC	CSVGVGTGNIQYF
TRBV12-3/TRBV12-4	.	.	TRBJ2-2	TGTGCCAGCAGTTTTTACGGGGAGCTGTTTTTT	CASSFYGELFF
TRBV21-1	.	.	TRBJ2-5	TGTGCCAGCAGCAAAGTAGGTCGGGAGCTCAGGGAGACCCAGTACTTC	CASSKVGRELRETQYF
TRBV5-5	.	few	TRBJ1-6	TGTGCCAGCAGCCCCGGCCCGTCCGGGTTCTCACCCCTCCACTTT	CASSPGPSGFSPLHF
TRBV10-3	TRBD2	.	TRBJ2-3	TGTGCCATCAGTGAGTCGATGGGACTAGCGGGACCAGATACGCAGTATTTT	CAISESMGLAGPDTQYF
TRBV7-8	TRBD2	.	TRBJ2-3	TGTGCCAGCAGCTCCATCAGCGGGGGGGAGGATACGCAGTATTTT	CASSSISGGEDTQYF
TRBV9	.	.	TRBJ2-3	TGTGCCAGCAGCGGTACGGTCTCGGATACGCAGTATTTT	CASSGTVSDTQYF
TRBV28	.	.	TRBJ1-2	TGTGCCAGCAGTCCCTCGAACTATGGCTACACCTTC	CASSPSNYGYTF
TRBV24-1	.	.	TRBJ1-2	TGTGCCACGTTCGGGGGGAACGGGGGCTACACCTTC	CATFGGNGGYTF
TRBV5-1	TRBD2	.	TRBJ2-1	TGCGCCAGCAGCCCGCAGGGACTAGCGGGAGGGGTCGAGCAGTTCTTC	CASSPQGLAGGVEQFF
TRBV7-6	TRBD1	.	TRBJ2-1	TGTGCCAGCAGCTTCAGGGACAGGGGGTCCTACAATGAGCAGTTCTTC	CASSFRDRGSYNEQFF
TRBV28	.	.	TRBJ1-4	TGTGCCAGCAGGCGGACTGCCCCACATGAAAAACTGTTTTTT	CASRRTAPHEKLFF
TRBV11-3	TRBD2	once	TRBJ2-7	TGTGCCAGCAGCTTAGGCCTAGCGGGAGGCTACGAGCAGTACTTC	CASSLGLAGGYEQYF
TRBV11-3	TRBD1	.	TRBJ1-1	TGTGCCAGCAACGGCCGGGACAGGGGGCTGAACACTGAAGCTTTCTTT	CASNGRDRGLNTEAFF
TRBV9	TRBD2	.	TRBJ2-1	TGTGCCAGCAGCACTCGAAAACTAGCGGGGTACAATGAGCAGTTCTTC	CASSTRKLAGYNEQFF
TRBV3-1/TRBV3-2	TRBD2	.	TRBJ2-5	TGTGCCAGCAGCTGGACTAGCGGGAGGGGAGAGACCCAGTACTTC	CASSWTSGRGETQYF
TRBV10-3	.	.	TRBJ1-3	TGTGCCATCAGTGATAGCTCTGGAAACACCATATATTTT	CAISDSSGNTIYF
TRBV2	TRBD1	.	TRBJ1-6	TGTGCCAGCTCCAACGTGGGACAGTCAAATTCACCCCTCCACTTT	CASSNVGQSNSPLHF
TRBV2	TRBD2	.	TRBJ2-1	TGTGCCAGCCTCCCTCACGCAGCGGGGGGGCGGAATGAGCAGTTCTTC	CASLPHAAGGRNEQFF
TRBV9	.	.	TRBJ2-3	TGTGCCAGCAGCGTATTCGGTACAGATACGCAGTATTTT	CASSVFGTDTQYF
TRBV4-3	.	.	TRBJ1-4	TGCGCCAGCAGCCAAGATCACCTCGTTAATGAAAAACTGTTTTTT	CASSQDHLVNEKLFF
TRBV7-8	.	once	TRBJ2-7	TGTGCCAGCAGCTCCGCAGCCGGACTTGGGTACGAGCAGTACTTC	CASSSAAGLGYEQYF
TRBV30	.	once	TRBJ2-7	TGTGCCGCTCTATTAACCTCCTACGAGCAGTACTTC	CAALLTSYEQYF
TRBV28	TRBD2	.	TRBJ2-3	TGTGCCAGCAGCCGGACTAGCGGGGGGACTAGCACAGATACGCAGTATTTT	CASSRTSGGTSTDTQYF
TRBV6-6	.	few	TRBJ1-5	TGTGCCAGCACGAACCCAGGGGAGTCTTTTCGGCATTTT	CASTNPGESFRHF
TRBV3-1/TRBV3-2	TRBD1	.	TRBJ1-1	TGTGCCAGCAGCCCCCGGACAGGGGGCGAAAACACTGAAGCTTTCTTT	CASSPRTGGENTEAFF
TRBV5-1	.	.	TRBJ2-7	TGCGCCAGCAGCTTGGCCGAGGGCTACGAGCAGTACTTC	CASSLAEGYEQYF
TRBV6-2/TRBV6-3	.	.	TRBJ2-5	TGTGCCAGCAGTTACGGTGGGACATACGAAGAGACCCAGTACTTC	CASSYGGTYEETQYF
TRBV7-9	.	few	TRBJ2-3	TGTGCCAGCAGCCCCGGGGGGGGCAGGGGGCGCACAGATACGCAGTATTTT	CASSPGGGRGRTDTQYF
TRBV5-4	TRBD2	.	TRBJ2-1	TGTGCCAGCAGCCCTAATGGGGAGCGGGGAAGGGTTGAGCAGTTCTTC	CASSPNGERGRVEQFF
TRBV9	TRBD2	.	TRBJ2-2	TGTGCCAGCAGCGACCGGGTAGCGGGAGTACCCGCCGGGGAGCTGTTTTTT	CASSDRVAGVPAGELFF
TRBV6-2/TRBV6-3	TRBD2	once	TRBJ2-3	TGTGCCAGCAGTTACTGGCGGGGGGCCACAGATACGCAGTATTTT	CASSYWRGATDTQYF
TRBV7-6	.	.	TRBJ1-1	TGTGCCAGCAGCGTAGGTCAGTCGGGGAACACTGAAGCTTTCTTT	CASSVGQSGNTEAFF
TRBV27	.	.	TRBJ2-3	TGTGCCAGCAAGCTGGGGACCACAGATACGCAGTATTTT	CASKLGTTDTQYF
TRBV6-1	TRBD1	.	TRBJ2-7	TGTGCCAGCAGTGACGACAGGGATTACTACGAGCAGTACTTC	CASSDDRDYYEQYF
TRBV6-5	TRBD1	.	TRBJ2-2	TGTGCCAGCGGGACAGCTATGAACACCGGGGAGCTGTTTTTT	CASGTAMNTGELFF
TRBV3-1/TRBV3-2	TRBD1	.	TRBJ1-2	TGTGCCAGCAGCCTTCAGACAGGGGAGTATGGCTACACCTTC	CASSLQTGEYGYTF
TRBV6-2/TRBV6-3	.	few	TRBJ2-3	TGTGCCAGCAGTGACTACCGCACAGATACGCAGTATTTT	CASSDYRTDTQYF